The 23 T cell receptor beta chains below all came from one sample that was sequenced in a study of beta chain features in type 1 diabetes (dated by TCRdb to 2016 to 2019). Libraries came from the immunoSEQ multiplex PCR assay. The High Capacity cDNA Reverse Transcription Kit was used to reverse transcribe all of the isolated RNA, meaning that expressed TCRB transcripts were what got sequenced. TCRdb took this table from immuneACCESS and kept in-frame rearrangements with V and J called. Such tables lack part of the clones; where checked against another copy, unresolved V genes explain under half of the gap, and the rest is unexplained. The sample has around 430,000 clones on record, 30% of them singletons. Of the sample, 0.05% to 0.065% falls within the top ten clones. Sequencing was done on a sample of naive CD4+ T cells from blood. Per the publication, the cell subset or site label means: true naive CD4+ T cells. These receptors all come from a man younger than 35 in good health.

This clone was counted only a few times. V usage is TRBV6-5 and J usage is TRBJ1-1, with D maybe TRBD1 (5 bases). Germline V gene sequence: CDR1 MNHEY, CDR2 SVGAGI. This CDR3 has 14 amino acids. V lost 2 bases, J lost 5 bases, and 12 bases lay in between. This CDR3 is CASSYRGIGTEAFF. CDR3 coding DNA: TGTGCCAGCAGTTACAGGGGAATAGGGACTGAAGCTTTCTTT.

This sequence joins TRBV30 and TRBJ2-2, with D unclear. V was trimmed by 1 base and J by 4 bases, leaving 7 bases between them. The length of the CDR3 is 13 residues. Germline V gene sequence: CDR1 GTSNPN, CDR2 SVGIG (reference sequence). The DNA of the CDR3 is TGTGCCTGGAGTGAAAGAATCACCGGGGAGCTGTTTTTT. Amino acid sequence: CAWSERITGELFF.

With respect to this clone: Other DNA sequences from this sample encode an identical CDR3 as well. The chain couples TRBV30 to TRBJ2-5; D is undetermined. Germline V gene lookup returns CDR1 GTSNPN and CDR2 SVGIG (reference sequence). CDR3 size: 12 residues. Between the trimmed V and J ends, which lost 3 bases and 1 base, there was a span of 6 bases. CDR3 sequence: CAWSRLQETQYF. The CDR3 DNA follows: TGTGCCTGGAGCAGACTCCAAGAGACCCAGTACTTC.

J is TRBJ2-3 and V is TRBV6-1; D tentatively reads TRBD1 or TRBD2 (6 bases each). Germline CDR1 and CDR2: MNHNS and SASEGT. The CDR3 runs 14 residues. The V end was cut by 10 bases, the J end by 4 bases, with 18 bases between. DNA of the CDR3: TGTGCCACCCTCCTGGAGAGGGGGGCAGATACGCAGTATTTT. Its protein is CATLLERGADTQYF.

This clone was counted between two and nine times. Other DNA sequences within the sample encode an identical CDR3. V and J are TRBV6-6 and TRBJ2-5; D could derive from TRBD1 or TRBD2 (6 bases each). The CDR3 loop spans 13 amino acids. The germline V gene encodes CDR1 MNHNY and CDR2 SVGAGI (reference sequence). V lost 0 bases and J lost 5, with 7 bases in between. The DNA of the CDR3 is TGTGCCAGCAGTTACTCAGGGGGGGAGACCCAGTACTTC. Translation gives CASSYSGGETQYF.

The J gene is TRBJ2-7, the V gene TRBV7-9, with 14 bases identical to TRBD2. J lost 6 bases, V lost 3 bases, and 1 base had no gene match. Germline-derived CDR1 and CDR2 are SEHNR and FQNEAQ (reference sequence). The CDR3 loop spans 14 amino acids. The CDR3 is CASSLGLAGAEQYF. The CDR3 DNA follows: TGTGCCAGCAGCTTGGGACTAGCGGGAGCCGAGCAGTACTTC.

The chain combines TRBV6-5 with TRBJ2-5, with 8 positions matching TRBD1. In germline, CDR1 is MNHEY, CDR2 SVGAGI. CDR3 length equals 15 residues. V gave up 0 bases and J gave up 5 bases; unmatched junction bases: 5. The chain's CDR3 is CASSYSRQGPETQYF. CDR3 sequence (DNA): TGTGCCAGCAGTTACTCGCGACAGGGGCCGGAGACCCAGTACTTC.

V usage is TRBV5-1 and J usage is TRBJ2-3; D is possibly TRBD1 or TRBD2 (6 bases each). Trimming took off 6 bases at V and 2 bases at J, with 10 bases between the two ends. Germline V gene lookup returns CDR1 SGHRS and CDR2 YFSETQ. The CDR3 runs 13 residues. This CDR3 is CASTWGATDTQYF. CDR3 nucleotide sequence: TGCGCCAGCACCTGGGGGGCCACAGATACGCAGTATTTT.

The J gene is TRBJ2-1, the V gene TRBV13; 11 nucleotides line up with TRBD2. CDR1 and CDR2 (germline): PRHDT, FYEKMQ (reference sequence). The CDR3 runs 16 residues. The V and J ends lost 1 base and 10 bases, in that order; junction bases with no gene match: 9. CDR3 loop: CASSLVYGTSGGEQFF. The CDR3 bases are TGTGCCAGCAGCTTAGTGTACGGGACTAGCGGAGGGGAGCAGTTCTTC.

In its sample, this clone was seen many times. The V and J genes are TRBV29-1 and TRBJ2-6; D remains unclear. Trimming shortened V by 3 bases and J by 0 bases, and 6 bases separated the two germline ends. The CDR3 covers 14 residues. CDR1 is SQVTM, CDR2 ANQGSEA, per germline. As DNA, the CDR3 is TGCAGCGTTGATCCAGACTCTGGGGCCAACGTCCTGACTTTC. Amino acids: CSVDPDSGANVLTF. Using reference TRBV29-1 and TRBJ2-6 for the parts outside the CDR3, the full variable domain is SAVISQKPSRDICQRGTSLTIQCQVDSQVTMMFWYRQQPGQSLTLIATANQGSEATYESGFVIDKFPISRPNLTFSTLTVSNMSPEDSSIYLCSVDPDSGANVLTFGAGSRLTVL.

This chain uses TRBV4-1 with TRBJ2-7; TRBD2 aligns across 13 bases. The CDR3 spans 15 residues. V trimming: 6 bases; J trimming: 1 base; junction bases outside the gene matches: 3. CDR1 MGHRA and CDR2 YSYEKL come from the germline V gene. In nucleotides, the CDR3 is TGCGCCAGCAGGGGGACTAGCGGGACATCCTACGAGCAGTACTTC. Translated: CASRGTSGTSYEQYF.

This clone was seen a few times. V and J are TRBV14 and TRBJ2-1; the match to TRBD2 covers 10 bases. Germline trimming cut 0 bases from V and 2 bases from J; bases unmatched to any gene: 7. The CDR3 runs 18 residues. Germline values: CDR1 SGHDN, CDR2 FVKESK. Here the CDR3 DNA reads TGTGCCAGCAGCCAAGATCACGGGCTAGCGGGGGCCTACAATGAGCAGTTCTTC. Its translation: CASSQDHGLAGAYNEQFF.

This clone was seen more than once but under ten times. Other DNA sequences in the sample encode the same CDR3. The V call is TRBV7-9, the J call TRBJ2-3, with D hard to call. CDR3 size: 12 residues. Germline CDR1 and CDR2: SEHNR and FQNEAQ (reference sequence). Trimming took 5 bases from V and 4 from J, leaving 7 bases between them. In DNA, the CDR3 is TGTGCCAGCAGCCCAAGCGCAGATACGCAGTATTTT. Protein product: CASSPSADTQYF.

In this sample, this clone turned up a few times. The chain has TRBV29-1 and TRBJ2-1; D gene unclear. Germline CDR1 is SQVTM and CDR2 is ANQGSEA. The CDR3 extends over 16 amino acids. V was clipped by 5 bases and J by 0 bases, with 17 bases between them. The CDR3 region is CSVTNTIGSSYNEQFF. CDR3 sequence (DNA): TGCAGCGTTACTAACACGATAGGGTCCTCCTACAATGAGCAGTTCTTC.

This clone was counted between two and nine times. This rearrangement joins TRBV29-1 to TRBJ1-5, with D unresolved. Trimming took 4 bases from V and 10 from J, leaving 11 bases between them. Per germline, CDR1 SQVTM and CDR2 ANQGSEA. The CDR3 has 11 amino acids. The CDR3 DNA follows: TGCAGCGTTGGCGACCCCGAACCCCAGCATTTT. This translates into CSVGDPEPQHF. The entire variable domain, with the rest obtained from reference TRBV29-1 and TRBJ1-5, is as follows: SAVISQKPSRDICQRGTSLTIQCQVDSQVTMMFWYRQQPGQSLTLIATANQGSEATYESGFVIDKFPISRPNLTFSTLTVSNMSPEDSSIYLCSVGDPEPQHFGDGTRLSIL.

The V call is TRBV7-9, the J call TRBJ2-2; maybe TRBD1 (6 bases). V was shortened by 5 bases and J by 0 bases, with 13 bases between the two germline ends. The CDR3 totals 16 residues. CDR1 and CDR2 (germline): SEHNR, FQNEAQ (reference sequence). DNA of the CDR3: TGTGCCAGCAGCGGGGGCAAGCGGACGAACACCGGGGAGCTGTTTTTT. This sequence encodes CASSGGKRTNTGELFF. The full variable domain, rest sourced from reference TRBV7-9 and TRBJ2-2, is DTGVSQNPRHKITKRGQNVTFRCDPISEHNRLYWYRQTLGQGPEFLTYFQNEAQLEKSRLLSDRFSAERPKGSFSTLEIQRTEQGDSAMYLCASSGGKRTNTGELFFGEGSRLTVL.

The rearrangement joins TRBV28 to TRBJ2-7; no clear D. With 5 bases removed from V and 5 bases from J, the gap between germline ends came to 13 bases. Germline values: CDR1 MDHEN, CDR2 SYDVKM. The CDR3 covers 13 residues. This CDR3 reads CASSPVTFHEQYF. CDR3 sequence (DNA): TGTGCCAGCAGTCCCGTGACTTTCCACGAGCAGTACTTC. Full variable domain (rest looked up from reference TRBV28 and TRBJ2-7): DVKVTQSSRYLVKRTGEKVFLECVQDMDHENMFWYRQDPGLGLRLIYFSYDVKMKEKGDIPEGYSVSREKKERFSLILESASTNQTSMYLCASSPVTFHEQYFGPGTRLTVT.

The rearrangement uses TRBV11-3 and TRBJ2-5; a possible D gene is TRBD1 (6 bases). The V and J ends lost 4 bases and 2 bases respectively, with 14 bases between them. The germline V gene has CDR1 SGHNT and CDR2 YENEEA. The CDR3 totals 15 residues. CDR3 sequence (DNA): TGTGCCAGCAGCTCGGACCGGGACACTCAAGAGACCCAGTACTTC. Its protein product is CASSSDRDTQETQYF.

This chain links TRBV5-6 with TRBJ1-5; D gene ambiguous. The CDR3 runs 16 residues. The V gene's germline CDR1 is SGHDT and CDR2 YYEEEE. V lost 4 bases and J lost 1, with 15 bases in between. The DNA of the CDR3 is TGTGCCAGCAGCCGGGGTGGCAGAGGGAGCAATCAGCCCCAGCATTTT. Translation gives CASSRGGRGSNQPQHF.

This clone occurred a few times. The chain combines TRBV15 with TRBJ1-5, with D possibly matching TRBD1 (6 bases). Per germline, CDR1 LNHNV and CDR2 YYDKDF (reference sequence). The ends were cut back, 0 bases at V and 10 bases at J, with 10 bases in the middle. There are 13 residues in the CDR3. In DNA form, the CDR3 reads TGTGCCACCAGCAGAGACCCGACAGGTCCCCAGCATTTT. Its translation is CATSRDPTGPQHF.

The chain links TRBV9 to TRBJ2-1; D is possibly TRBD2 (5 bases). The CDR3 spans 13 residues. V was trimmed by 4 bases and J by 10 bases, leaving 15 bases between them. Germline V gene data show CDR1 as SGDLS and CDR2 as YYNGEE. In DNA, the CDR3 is TGTGCCAGCAGCCTCTCGTCAGCGGCCGAGCAGTTCTTC. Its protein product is CASSLSSAAEQFF.

CDR3 sequence: CAWGSSSLLGYTF. Written as DNA, the CDR3 is TGTGCCTGGGGGTCGTCATCTCTTCTTGGCTACACCTTC. This chain connects TRBV30 to TRBJ1-2; D is unclear. Looked up from germline, CDR1 is GTSNPN and CDR2 is SVGIG (reference sequence). V lost 5 bases, J lost 7 bases, and 17 bases lay in between. The CDR3 runs to 13 residues.

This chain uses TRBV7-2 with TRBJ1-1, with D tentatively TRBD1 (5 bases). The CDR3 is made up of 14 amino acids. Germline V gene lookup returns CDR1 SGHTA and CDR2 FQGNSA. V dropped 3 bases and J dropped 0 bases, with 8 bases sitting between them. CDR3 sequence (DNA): TGTGCCAGCAGCTTCGACAGAATGAACACTGAAGCTTTCTTT. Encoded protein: CASSFDRMNTEAFF.